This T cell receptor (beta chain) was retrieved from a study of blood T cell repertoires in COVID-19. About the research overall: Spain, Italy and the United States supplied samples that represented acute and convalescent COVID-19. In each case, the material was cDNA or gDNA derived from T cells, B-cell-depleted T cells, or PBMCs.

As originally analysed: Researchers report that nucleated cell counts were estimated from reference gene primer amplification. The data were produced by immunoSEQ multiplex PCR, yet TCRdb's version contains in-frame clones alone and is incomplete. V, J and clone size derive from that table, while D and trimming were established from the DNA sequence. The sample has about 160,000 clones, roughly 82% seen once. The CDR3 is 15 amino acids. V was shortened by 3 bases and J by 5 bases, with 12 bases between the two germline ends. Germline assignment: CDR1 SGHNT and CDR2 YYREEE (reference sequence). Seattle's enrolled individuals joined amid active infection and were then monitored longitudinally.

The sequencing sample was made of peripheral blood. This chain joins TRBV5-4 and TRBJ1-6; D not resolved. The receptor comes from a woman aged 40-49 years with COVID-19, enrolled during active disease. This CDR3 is CASSYGGSNNSPLHF. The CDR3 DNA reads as TGTGCCAGCAGCTATGGCGGTAGCAATAATTCACCCCTCCACTTT.